The entry below describes one T cell receptor (beta chain). Its antigen is unknown. No quality values exist for individual bases; no much larger clone is one base distant. This record comes from a study of blood T cell repertoires in COVID-19 (dated by TCRdb to 2020 to 2022). Some background on the complete study: ImmuneRACE Cohort 3 recovered participants were defined by two consecutive negative NP/OP PCR tests, healthcare professional clearance, or symptom resolution. The repertoires were released in a freely available public database intended as a resource for research on the immune response to SARS-CoV-2. The sample metadata nearly always contained a de-identified subject ID, COVID-19 status, age in years and sex. Samples came from the ongoing ImmuneRACE study (first 160 participants) plus 1,254 subjects from 6 global collaborators. Samples covering the acute and convalescent phases of COVID-19 were provided by collaborators in the United States, Italy and Spain. The prospective study material was composed of cDNA or gDNA derived from T cells, B-cell-depleted T cells, or PBMCs. Deeply sampled blood TCRbeta repertoires from subjects exposed to, actively infected with, or recovered from COVID-19 were included in the dataset. Where available, HLA class I and class II types were obtained from metadata supplied by the sample provider rather than from assay-based typing.

The junction carries 7 bases between V and J, which are trimmed by 0 bases and 5 bases respectively. There are 13 amino acids in the CDR3, from cysteine to phenylalanine inclusive. CDR3 DNA is the only sequence kept; it has 39 bases, read in frame from the first base. Taken from the germline V gene, the CDR1 and CDR2 loops are KGHSH and LQKENI. TCRbeta CDR3 regions were amplified from genomic DNA using the immunoSEQ Assay, a bias-controlled multiplex PCR. Per the authors' processing: The number of nucleated cells in each sample was estimated from the amplification of reference gene primers within the assay. To quantify the absolute abundance of each unique TCRbeta CDR3 rearrangement, sequence reads were collapsed and filtered. Productive Simpson clonality was computed per sample as the square root of Simpson's diversity index over productive rearrangements. This is the immuneACCESS table as TCRdb keeps it, with only in-frame sequences that have V and J called. A part of the clones is gone; compared with another copy, unresolved V genes explain less than half, and the rest is unexplained. V and J calls and clone size follow that table, whereas D and trimming were derived from the DNA. The sample contains 200,000 to 250,000 clones, approximately 87% of them found a single time. The ten most abundant clones make up roughly 3.2% of the sample.

In the prospective study, participants were about 18 to 95 years old, resided in fewer than 25 geographic areas of the United States, and were enrolled through a virtual design. In the prospective study, cohorts were assigned on the basis of participant-reported clinical history obtained from a screening survey and a study questionnaire. In the prospective study, mobile phlebotomists collected whole blood, serum and a nasopharyngeal or oropharyngeal swab from each participant. Over a roughly two-month period, participants in the prospective study had the option of providing additional blood draws and questionnaires. Before DNA extraction, blood samples from the prospective study were shipped at room temperature or frozen. General conclusions and limits of the study: How much clinical and demographic metadata was included differed by source and by participant, and the metadata was provided uncurated.

The rearrangement combines TRBV18 with TRBJ2-5; no D gene is confidently identified. The sequence derives from a woman aged 45-65 years in a cohort exposed to, infected with or recovered from COVID-19 (not recorded which). Source material: PBMCs or T cells enriched from blood (not recorded which). CDR3 loop: CASSPPTRETQYF. The sequenced DNA: TGTGCCAGCTCACCACCGACGCGGGAGACCCAGTACTTC.